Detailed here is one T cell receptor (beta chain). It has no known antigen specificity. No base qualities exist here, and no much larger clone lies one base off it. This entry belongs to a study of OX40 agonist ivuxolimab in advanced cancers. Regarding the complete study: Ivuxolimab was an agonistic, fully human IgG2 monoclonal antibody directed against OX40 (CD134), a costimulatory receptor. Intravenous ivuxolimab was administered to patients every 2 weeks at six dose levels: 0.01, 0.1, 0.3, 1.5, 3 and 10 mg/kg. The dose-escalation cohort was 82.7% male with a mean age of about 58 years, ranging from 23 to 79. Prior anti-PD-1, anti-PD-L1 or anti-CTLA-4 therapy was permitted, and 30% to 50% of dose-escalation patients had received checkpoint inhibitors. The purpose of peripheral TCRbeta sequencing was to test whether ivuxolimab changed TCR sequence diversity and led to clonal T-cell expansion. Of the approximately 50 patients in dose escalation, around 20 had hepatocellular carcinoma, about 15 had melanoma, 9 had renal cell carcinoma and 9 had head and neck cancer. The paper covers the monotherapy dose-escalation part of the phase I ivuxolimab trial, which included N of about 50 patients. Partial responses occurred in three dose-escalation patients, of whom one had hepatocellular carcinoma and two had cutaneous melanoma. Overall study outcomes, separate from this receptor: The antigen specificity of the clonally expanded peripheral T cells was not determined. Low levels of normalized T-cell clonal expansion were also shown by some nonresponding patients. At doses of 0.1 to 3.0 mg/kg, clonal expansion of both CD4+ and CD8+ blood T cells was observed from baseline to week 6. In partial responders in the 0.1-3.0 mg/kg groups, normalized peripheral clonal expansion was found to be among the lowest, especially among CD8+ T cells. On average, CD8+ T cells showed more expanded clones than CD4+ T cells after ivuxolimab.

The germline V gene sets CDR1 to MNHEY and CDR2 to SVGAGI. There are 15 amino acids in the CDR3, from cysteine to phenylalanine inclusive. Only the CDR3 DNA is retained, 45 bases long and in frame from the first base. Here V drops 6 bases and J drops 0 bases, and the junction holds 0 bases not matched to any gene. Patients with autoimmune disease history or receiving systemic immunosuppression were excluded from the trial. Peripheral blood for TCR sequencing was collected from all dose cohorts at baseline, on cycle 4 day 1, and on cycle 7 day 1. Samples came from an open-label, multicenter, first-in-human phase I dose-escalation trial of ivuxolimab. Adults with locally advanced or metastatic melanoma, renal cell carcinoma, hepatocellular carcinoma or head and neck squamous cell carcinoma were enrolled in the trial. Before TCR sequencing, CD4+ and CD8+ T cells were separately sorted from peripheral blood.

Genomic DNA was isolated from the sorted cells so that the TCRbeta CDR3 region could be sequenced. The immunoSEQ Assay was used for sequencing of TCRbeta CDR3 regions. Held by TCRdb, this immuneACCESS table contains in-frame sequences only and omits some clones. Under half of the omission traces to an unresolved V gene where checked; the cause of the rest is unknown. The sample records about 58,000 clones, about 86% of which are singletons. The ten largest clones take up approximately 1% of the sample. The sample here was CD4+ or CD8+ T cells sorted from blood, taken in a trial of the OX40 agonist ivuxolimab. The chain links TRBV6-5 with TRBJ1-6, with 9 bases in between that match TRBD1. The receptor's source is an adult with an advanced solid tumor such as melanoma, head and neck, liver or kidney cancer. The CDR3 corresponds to CASRGQGSYNSPLHF. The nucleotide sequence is TGTGCCAGCAGGGGACAGGGCTCCTATAATTCACCCCTCCACTTT.